Presented here are 19 T cell receptor beta chains from one specimen sequenced in a study of cytomegalovirus exposure and HLA in healthy donors. PCR employed 60 Vbeta and 13 Jbeta primers. Sequenced by immunoSEQ multiplex PCR; TCRdb stores in-frame clones only, minus some. The sample contains about 170,000 clones, 75% to 85% of which appear only once. Sequenced material: PBMCs. These receptors came from a female donor in good health and CMV-seronegative.

The rearrangement uses TRBV27 and TRBJ2-2, with D uncertain. V lost 5 bases and J 2 bases, leaving 9 bases between the germline ends. The V gene's germline CDR1 is MNHEY and CDR2 SMNVEV (reference sequence). The CDR3 has 14 amino acids. CDR3 in DNA: TGTGCCAGCAGTGGCCAGGCTAACACCGGGGAGCTGTTTTTT. Translated, it gives CASSGQANTGELFF.

V is TRBV28 and J is TRBJ1-2; 9 positions agree with TRBD1. The V gene's germline CDR1 is MDHEN and CDR2 SYDVKM. This CDR3 has 13 amino acids. V trimming: 4 bases; J trimming: 4 bases; junction bases outside the gene matches: 1. The CDR3 DNA sequence: TGTGCCAGCAGTTCGGACAGGGGCTATGGCTACACCTTC. Translated: CASSSDRGYGYTF.

The genes are TRBV9 and TRBJ1-3; unclear D gene. Germline loops: CDR1 SGDLS, CDR2 YYNGEE. The CDR3 is 13 amino acids. Trimming shortened V by 3 bases and J by 7 bases, and 11 bases separated the two germline ends. CDR3 in DNA: TGTGCCAGCAGCGGAATATTACGGAACACCATATATTTT. Its protein is CASSGILRNTIYF.

The V and J genes are TRBV7-6 and TRBJ1-1; D is unclear. The V gene's germline CDR1 is SGHVS and CDR2 FNYEAQ. V lost 1 base and J lost 4, with 13 bases in between. This CDR3 contains 15 residues. The CDR3 sequence is CASSLGPGAGTEAFF. The CDR3 DNA reads TGTGCCAGCAGCTTAGGGCCGGGAGCCGGCACTGAAGCTTTCTTT. Full variable domain (remainder filled in from reference TRBV7-6 and TRBJ1-1): GAGVSQSPRYKVTKRGQDVALRCDPISGHVSLYWYRQALGQGPEFLTYFNYEAQQDKSGLPNDRFSAERPEGSISTLTIQRTEQRDSAMYRCASSLGPGAGTEAFFGQGTRLTVV.

This chain uses TRBV7-9 with TRBJ2-1; D call uncertain. Germline CDR1 SEHNR, CDR2 FQNEAQ (reference sequence). Trimming pared 1 base from V and 0 bases from J, leaving 7 bases between. This CDR3 region has 15 residues. CDR3 region: CASSLGVASYNEQFF. The CDR3 region has the DNA TGTGCCAGCAGCTTAGGTGTAGCCTCCTACAATGAGCAGTTCTTC.

This rearrangement joins TRBV10-3 to TRBJ2-3, with 8 bases aligning to TRBD2. Trimming took 9 bases from V and 5 from J; bases not matched to a gene: 4. The CDR3 runs 12 residues. CDR1 ENHRY and CDR2 SYGVKD come from the germline V gene. The CDR3 sequence is CAISGVGDTQYF. DNA for the CDR3: TGTGCCATTAGCGGGGTAGGAGATACGCAGTATTTT.

This chain links TRBV28 with TRBJ1-1, with D maybe TRBD1 (5 bases). This CDR3 has 14 residues. The V gene lost 4 bases and the J gene lost 7 bases, with 16 bases spanning the gap. CDR1 is MDHEN, CDR2 SYDVKM, per germline. The CDR3 protein is CASSSAGYQGEAFF. Written as DNA, the CDR3 is TGTGCCAGCAGTTCTGCCGGGTATCAGGGTGAAGCTTTCTTT.

As concerns this clone: An end of the junction differs from the germline gene, which may be a read error. The chain combines TRBV7-9 with TRBJ1-2, with 7 bases matching TRBD1. The CDR3 is 19 residues long. From germline, CDR1 is SEHNR and CDR2 FQNEAQ (reference sequence). The CDR3 is CSSSLLRPSGTAIIYGYTF. The CDR3 DNA reads TGTTCCAGCAGCCTTCTACGGCCCTCCGGGACAGCTATTATCTATGGCTACACCTTC.

The chain uses TRBV25-1 and TRBJ2-7, with 7 bases that match TRBD2. The CDR3 covers 16 residues. From germline, CDR1 is MGHDK and CDR2 SYGVNS. The V gene end was trimmed by 9 bases and the J gene end by 4 bases; junction bases not matched to a gene: 18. The CDR3 reads CASAGTPSAGVYEQYF. CDR3 nucleotide sequence: TGTGCCAGTGCCGGGACGCCGTCTGCGGGGGTATACGAGCAGTACTTC.

V and J are TRBV21-1 and TRBJ1-2. TRBV21-1 counts as a pseudogene. The CDR3 contains 14 residues. The CDR3, as DNA: TGTGCCAGCAGCAGGGCGGGAGCTAACTATGGCTACACCTTC. Its protein is CASSRAGANYGYTF.

This chain uses TRBV30 with TRBJ2-2; unclear D gene. Trimming took off 4 bases at V and 2 bases at J, with 5 bases between the two ends. Germline CDR1 reads GTSNPN; CDR2 reads SVGIG (reference sequence). This CDR3 comprises 12 residues. The CDR3 reads CAWTFNTGELFF. The CDR3 coding sequence is TGTGCCTGGACGTTCAACACCGGGGAGCTGTTTTTT.

The J gene is TRBJ1-6, the V gene TRBV7-8; D remains unclear. CDR1 is SGHVS and CDR2 is FQNEAQ in the germline V gene. The CDR3 has 14 amino acids. Trimming shortened V by 1 base and J by 10 bases, and 11 bases separated the two germline ends. The CDR3 loop is CASSLDTAKSPLHF. In nucleotides, the CDR3 is TGTGCCAGCAGCTTAGATACAGCCAAATCACCCCTCCACTTT.

The chain employs TRBV15 and TRBJ2-3; D may be TRBD1 (5 bases). Germline CDR1 reads LNHNV; CDR2 reads YYDKDF (reference sequence). Between the trimmed V and J ends, which lost 0 bases and 2 bases, there was a span of 9 bases. The CDR3 runs 15 residues. CDR3 bases: TGTGCCACCAGCAGAGAGGGGCAAATCACAGATACGCAGTATTTT. Translating it yields CATSREGQITDTQYF.

This chain joins TRBV27 and TRBJ2-1; D possibly corresponds to TRBD1 (6 bases). V was pared by 2 bases and J by 5 bases, with 19 bases between. The CDR3 runs to 17 residues. Germline V CDR1 and CDR2: MNHEY, SMNVEV (reference sequence). Here the CDR3 reads CASSLQYNLRGDNEQFF. The CDR3 nucleotides are TGTGCCAGCAGTTTACAGTACAACCTCAGGGGCGACAATGAGCAGTTCTTC.

CDR3 region: CASSLDRTSSPLHF. The CDR3 DNA reads TGTGCCAGCAGTTTGGACAGAACCTCTTCACCCCTCCACTTT. This chain links TRBV11-2 with TRBJ1-6; D possibly corresponds to TRBD1 (6 bases). CDR1 and CDR2 (germline): SGHAT, FQNNGV. CDR3 length equals 14 residues. Trimming left V 6 bases short and J 9 bases short, with 15 bases between.

As DNA, the CDR3 is TGTGCCAGCCGACCCACTAGCGTAAGAGACATTCAGTACTTC. Translation gives CASRPTSVRDIQYF. The chain has TRBV6-4 and TRBJ2-4, with 7 nucleotides matching TRBD2. J lost 8 bases, V lost 8 bases, and 12 bases had no gene match. Germline V gives CDR1 MRHNA, CDR2 SNTAGT. The CDR3 sequence is 14 residues long.

The gene calls are TRBV25-1 and TRBJ2-5; TRBD1 matches at 12 bases. The germline gives CDR1 MGHDK, CDR2 SYGVNS. CDR3 length equals 17 residues. Trimming took 6 bases from V and 5 from J; bases not matched to a gene: 13. The CDR3 DNA follows: TGTGCCAGCAGCCTCACTTCCGGGACAGGGGGCGGCGAGACCCAGTACTTC. It yields the protein CASSLTSGTGGGETQYF.

The J gene is TRBJ2-7, the V gene TRBV2, with 9 bases fitting TRBD1. Germline CDR1 and CDR2: SNHLY and FYNNEI. This CDR3 is 13 amino acids long. V trimming: 5 bases; J trimming: 4 bases; junction bases outside the gene matches: 3. CDR3: CASSTGGWYEQYF. In nucleotides, the CDR3 is TGTGCCAGCAGTACAGGGGGCTGGTACGAGCAGTACTTC.

The J gene is TRBJ1-1, the V gene TRBV29-1, with 10 bases matching TRBD1. V lost 6 bases, J lost 4 bases, and 2 bases stayed unmatched. The CDR3 is made up of 12 amino acids. Looked up from germline, CDR1 is SQVTM and CDR2 is ANQGSEA. The CDR3 DNA reads TGCAGCGTCGGGGACAGGGGCACTGAAGCTTTCTTT. It yields the protein CSVGDRGTEAFF.